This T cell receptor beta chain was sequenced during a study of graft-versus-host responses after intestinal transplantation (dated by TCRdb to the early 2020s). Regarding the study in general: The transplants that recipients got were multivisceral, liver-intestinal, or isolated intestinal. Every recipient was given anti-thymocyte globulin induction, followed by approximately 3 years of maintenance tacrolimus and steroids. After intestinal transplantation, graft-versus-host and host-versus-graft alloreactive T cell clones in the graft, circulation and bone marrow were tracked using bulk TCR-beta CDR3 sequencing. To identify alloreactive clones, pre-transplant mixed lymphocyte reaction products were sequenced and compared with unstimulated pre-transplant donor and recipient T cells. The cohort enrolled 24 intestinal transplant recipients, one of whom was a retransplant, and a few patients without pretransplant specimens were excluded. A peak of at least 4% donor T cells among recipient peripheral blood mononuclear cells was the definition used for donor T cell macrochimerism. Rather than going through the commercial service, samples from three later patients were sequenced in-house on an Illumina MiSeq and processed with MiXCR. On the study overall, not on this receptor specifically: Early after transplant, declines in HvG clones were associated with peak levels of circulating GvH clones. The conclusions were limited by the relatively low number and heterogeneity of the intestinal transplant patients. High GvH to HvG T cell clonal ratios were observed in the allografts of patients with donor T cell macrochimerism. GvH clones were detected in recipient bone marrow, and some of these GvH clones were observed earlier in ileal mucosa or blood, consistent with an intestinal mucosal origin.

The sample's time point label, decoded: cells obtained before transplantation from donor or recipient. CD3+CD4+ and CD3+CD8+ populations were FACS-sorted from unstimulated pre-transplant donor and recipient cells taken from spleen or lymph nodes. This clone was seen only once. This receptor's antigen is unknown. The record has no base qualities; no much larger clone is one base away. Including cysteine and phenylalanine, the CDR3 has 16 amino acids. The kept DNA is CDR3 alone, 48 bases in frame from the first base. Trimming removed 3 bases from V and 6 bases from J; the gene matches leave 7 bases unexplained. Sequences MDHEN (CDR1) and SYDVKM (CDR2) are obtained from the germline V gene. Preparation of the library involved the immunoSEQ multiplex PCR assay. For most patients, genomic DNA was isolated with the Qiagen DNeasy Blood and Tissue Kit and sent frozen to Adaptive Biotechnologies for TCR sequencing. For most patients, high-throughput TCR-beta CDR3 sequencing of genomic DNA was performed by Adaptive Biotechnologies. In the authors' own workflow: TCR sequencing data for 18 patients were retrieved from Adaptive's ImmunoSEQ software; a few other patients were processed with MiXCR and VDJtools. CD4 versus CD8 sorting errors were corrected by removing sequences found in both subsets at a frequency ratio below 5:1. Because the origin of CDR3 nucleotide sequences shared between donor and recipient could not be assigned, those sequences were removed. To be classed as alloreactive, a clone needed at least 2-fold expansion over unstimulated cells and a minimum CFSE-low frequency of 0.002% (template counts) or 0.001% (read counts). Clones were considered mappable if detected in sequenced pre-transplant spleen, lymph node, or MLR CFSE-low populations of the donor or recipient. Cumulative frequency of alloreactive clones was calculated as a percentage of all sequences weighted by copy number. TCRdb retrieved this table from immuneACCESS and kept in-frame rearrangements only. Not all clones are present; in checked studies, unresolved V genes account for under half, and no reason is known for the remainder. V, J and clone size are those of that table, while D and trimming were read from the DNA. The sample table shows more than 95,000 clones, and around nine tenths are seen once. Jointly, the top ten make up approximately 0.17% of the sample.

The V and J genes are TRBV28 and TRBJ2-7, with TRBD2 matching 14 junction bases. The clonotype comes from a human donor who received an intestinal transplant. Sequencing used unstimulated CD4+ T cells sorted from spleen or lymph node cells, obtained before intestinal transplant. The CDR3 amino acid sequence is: CASSLARLAGGVEQYF. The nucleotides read TGTGCCAGCAGTTTGGCACGACTAGCGGGAGGGGTCGAGCAGTACTTC.